This T cell receptor (beta chain) was sequenced in a study of identical twins. Trimming pared 3 bases from V and 5 bases from J, leaving 8 bases between. This CDR3 is 13 amino acids long. Looked up from germline, CDR1 is KGHSH and CDR2 is LQKENI. TCRdb analysed the 5' RACE reads with MiXCR anew, one entry per CDR3 protein. The table lists roughly 700,000 distinct CDR3 sequences, around 8.6% of them singletons. Study-wide results and caveats: Whereas memory repertoires showed no such difference, abundant cord blood beta clonotypes carried fewer insertions.

This clonotype has ten or more counts. Its cognate antigen is unknown. These sequences were also reported in another study, on yellow fever vaccine responses in identical twins.

The material sequenced was PBMCs. The TCR was taken from a young woman in good health. The V and J genes are TRBV18 and TRBJ2-1, with D possibly being TRBD1 or TRBD2 (5 bases each). In DNA, the CDR3 is TGTGCCAGCTCACCGGGACGAAACAATGAGCAGTTCTTC. Translation: CASSPGRNNEQFF.